One and the same sample provided the 29 T cell receptor beta chains below, sequenced in a study of shared T cell receptors in the human thymus (dated by TCRdb to about 2021). Library construction relied on the immunoSEQ multiplex PCR assay. In TCRdb, the immuneACCESS table is reduced to in-frame sequences with V and J assigned. These tables do not hold every clone; where another copy was compared, an unresolved V gene accounts for under half, and the others remain unexplained. Present in this sample are more than 550,000 clones, 70% to 90% of which were seen just once. The ten largest account for 0.0095% to 0.011% of the sample. These same data were also listed under a study on human thymus T cells.

Sequenced: thymocytes. The receptor source for this set is a girl under three years old with a congenital heart defect. Donor details come from another sample of the same person, matched by shared clones.

This chain connects TRBV11-2 to TRBJ2-2; no reliable D call. Trimming cost V 0 bases and J 1 base, with 12 bases left between them. Germline V gives CDR1 SGHAT, CDR2 FQNNGV. CDR3 length: 17 amino acids. In DNA, the CDR3 is TGTGCCAGCAGCTTAGATCTTTACTTAAGGAACACCGGGGAGCTGTTTTTT. Encoded protein: CASSLDLYLRNTGELFF.

The chain recombines TRBV5-1 with TRBJ2-7; 7 nucleotides agree with TRBD1. Germline V lookup: CDR1 SGHRS, CDR2 YFSETQ. The V segment lost 3 bases and the J segment 3 bases; nucleotides outside the gene matches: 6. The CDR3 has 14 residues. The CDR3 region is CASSSRDRHYEQYF. The CDR3, as DNA: TGCGCCAGCAGCTCACGGGACAGACACTACGAGCAGTACTTC.

The rearrangement links TRBV5-6 to TRBJ1-2; TRBD1 is a possible D gene (6 bases). Trimming pared 4 bases from V and 6 bases from J, leaving 19 bases between. The CDR3 sequence is 15 residues long. Germline assignment: CDR1 SGHDT and CDR2 YYEEEE. CDR3 sequence: CASSRNRGARHGYTF. Here the CDR3 DNA reads TGTGCCAGCAGCCGAAATCGGGGGGCGAGACATGGCTACACCTTC.

The chain employs TRBV9 and TRBJ1-4, with 11 bases identical to TRBD1. This CDR3 contains 23 residues. The V gene end was trimmed by 0 bases and the J gene end by 0 bases; junction bases not matched to a gene: 19. Germline assignment: CDR1 SGDLS and CDR2 YYNGEE. Written as DNA, the CDR3 is TGTGCCAGCAGCGTAGAGGGCCTACGGGGACAGGGGGAACTCCACGCAACTAATGAAAAACTGTTTTTT. Its protein is CASSVEGLRGQGELHATNEKLFF.

The chain combines TRBV11-2 with TRBJ2-2; D might be TRBD2 (7 bases). V lost 5 bases to trimming and J lost 0 bases, with 19 bases between them. This CDR3 has 18 residues. Germline V CDR1 and CDR2: SGHAT, FQNNGV. The CDR3 reads CASSPLEGDYSNTGELFF. The CDR3 DNA is TGTGCCAGCAGCCCCTTGGAGGGGGACTATTCGAACACCGGGGAGCTGTTTTTT.

The V and J genes are TRBV7-9 and TRBJ2-1, with 8 bases matching TRBD2. Germline CDR1 reads SEHNR; CDR2 reads FQNEAQ (reference sequence). This CDR3 has 16 residues. With V trimmed by 1 base and J by 5 bases, 7 bases remained unmatched. CDR3: CASSLGDSGAHNEQFF. The CDR3 coding sequence is TGTGCCAGCAGCTTAGGGGATAGCGGGGCCCACAATGAGCAGTTCTTC. Combining the CDR3 with reference TRBV7-9 and TRBJ2-1 gives the whole variable domain DTGVSQNPRHKITKRGQNVTFRCDPISEHNRLYWYRQTLGQGPEFLTYFQNEAQLEKSRLLSDRFSAERPKGSFSTLEIQRTEQGDSAMYLCASSLGDSGAHNEQFFGPGTRLTVL.

The chain couples TRBV7-8 to TRBJ2-7, with TRBD1 identical over 7 bases. This CDR3 region has 18 residues. Per germline, CDR1 SGHVS and CDR2 FQNEAQ. The V and J ends lost 2 bases and 4 bases, in that order; junction bases with no gene match: 17. The CDR3 DNA is TGTGCCAGCAGCTTAAAGGACAGGTCCGCAGGAAGATCTTACGAGCAGTACTTC. Its protein product is CASSLKDRSAGRSYEQYF.

This chain uses TRBV19 with TRBJ2-7; D is perhaps TRBD1 (6 bases). The V end lost 2 bases, the J end lost 9 bases, and 14 bases lay between the germline ends. The CDR3 consists of 13 residues. Looked up from germline, CDR1 is LNHDA and CDR2 is SQIVND (reference sequence). The CDR3 loop is CASSISGHPSQYF. Here the CDR3 DNA reads TGTGCCAGTAGTATATCGGGACACCCGTCGCAGTACTTC.

This clone appeared a few times. The rearrangement uses TRBV27 and TRBJ2-2; 11 nucleotides match TRBD1. Germline V gene lookup returns CDR1 MNHEY and CDR2 SMNVEV (reference sequence). CDR3 length: 22 residues. Germline trimming cut 7 bases from V and 5 bases from J; bases unmatched to any gene: 27. In DNA, the CDR3 is TGTGCCAGCACCCAAGGACAGGGGGCCCCTCCAACCCGGGGGTTCCCAACCGGGGAGCTGTTTTTT. Amino acids: CASTQGQGAPPTRGFPTGELFF.

The J gene is TRBJ1-5, the V gene TRBV5-8; D is unresolved. V shed 5 bases and J shed 3 bases, with 6 bases lying between them. This CDR3 comprises 12 residues. Germline loops: CDR1 SGHTS, CDR2 YDEGEE. The CDR3 loop is CASRSNNQPQHF. Written as DNA, the CDR3 is TGTGCCAGCAGGAGTAACAATCAGCCCCAGCATTTT.

The V and J genes are TRBV14 and TRBJ1-1; 7 positions agree with TRBD1. Germline trimming cut 0 bases from V and 1 base from J; bases unmatched to any gene: 8. The CDR3 has 17 amino acids. CDR1 and CDR2 (germline): SGHDN, FVKESK. CDR3 sequence (DNA): TGTGCCAGCAGCCAAGATAGGCCGACAGGGCGGAACACTGAAGCTTTCTTT. Encoded protein: CASSQDRPTGRNTEAFF.

This clone has a handful of counts. The J gene is TRBJ1-1, the V gene TRBV13; D possibly corresponds to TRBD1 (5 bases). V was cut by 3 bases and J by 3 bases, with 26 bases left in between. The CDR3 is 19 amino acids. Germline V gene lookup returns CDR1 PRHDT and CDR2 FYEKMQ (reference sequence). CDR3 DNA: TGTGCCAGCAGCTTGGGCCGCGGGACCGCGACCTTTTTGGACACTGAAGCTTTCTTT. It translates to CASSLGRGTATFLDTEAFF. The full variable domain, completed using reference TRBV13 and TRBJ1-1, is AAGVIQSPRHLIKEKRETATLKCYPIPRHDTVYWYQQGPGQDPQFLISFYEKMQSDKGSIPDRFSAQQFSDYHSELNMSSLELGDSALYFCASSLGRGTATFLDTEAFFGQGTRLTVV.

This chain joins TRBV5-1 and TRBJ2-5; TRBD2 aligns across 10 bases. CDR1 and CDR2 (germline): SGHRS, YFSETQ. V lost 2 bases and J lost 2; bases outside the gene matches: 3. The CDR3 totals 15 residues. CDR3 loop: CASSFLAGDQETQYF. In DNA, the CDR3 is TGCGCCAGCAGCTTTCTAGCGGGGGATCAAGAGACCCAGTACTTC. The complete variable domain, with remaining parts taken from reference TRBV5-1 and TRBJ2-5, reads KAGVTQTPRYLIKTRGQQVTLSCSPISGHRSVSWYQQTPGQGLQFLFEYFSETQRNKGNFPGRFSGRQFSNSRSEMNVSTLELGDSALYLCASSFLAGDQETQYFGPGTRLLVL.

V is TRBV5-1 and J is TRBJ1-2; tentative D call: TRBD1 (5 bases). The CDR3 runs 15 residues. Germline CDR1 and CDR2: SGHRS and YFSETQ. Trimming shortened V by 0 bases and J by 5 bases, and 14 bases separated the two germline ends. The CDR3 nucleotides are TGCGCCAGCAGCTTGGGAGGAGGGGTACGGTATGGCTACACCTTC. Translated: CASSLGGGVRYGYTF.

The rearrangement uses TRBV29-1 and TRBJ2-1; 12 positions agree with TRBD1. This CDR3 spans 16 amino acids. Trimming removed 3 bases from V and 7 bases from J; junction bases left unmatched: 10. Germline loops: CDR1 SQVTM, CDR2 ANQGSEA. CDR3 region: CSVEGSGTGGENEQFF. Here the CDR3 DNA reads TGCAGCGTTGAGGGTTCCGGGACAGGGGGCGAGAATGAGCAGTTCTTC.

This sequence joins TRBV2 and TRBJ1-2, with 7 nucleotides matching TRBD1. The V segment lost 5 bases and the J segment 8 bases; nucleotides outside the gene matches: 26. CDR3 length: 19 amino acids. Germline lookup yields CDR1 SNHLY and CDR2 FYNNEI. The CDR3 nucleotides read TGTGCCAGCAGTCAACGAACGACCGGGACAGCGTGGAGGCTGGGGGGCTACACCTTC. It is translated as CASSQRTTGTAWRLGGYTF.

This clone was detected once. V and J are TRBV18 and TRBJ1-2, with 9 bases matching TRBD1. Losses at the gene ends were 1 base for V and 5 bases for J; bases not matched to a gene: 8. The CDR3 consists of 16 residues. CDR1 is KGHSH and CDR2 is LQKENI in the germline V gene. This CDR3 reads CASSPRHRGLQYGYTF. Here the CDR3 DNA reads TGTGCCAGCTCACCACGGCACAGGGGGCTTCAGTATGGCTACACCTTC.

The J gene is TRBJ2-3, the V gene TRBV29-1, with TRBD1 matching over 7 bases. J was trimmed by 6 bases and V by 6 bases; bases with no gene match: 3. The CDR3 covers 11 residues. Germline V lookup: CDR1 SQVTM, CDR2 ANQGSEA. The CDR3 spells CSVDRSDTQYF. CDR3 nucleotides: TGCAGCGTGGACAGGTCGGATACGCAGTATTTT.

The chain combines TRBV30 with TRBJ2-2, with 9 bases identical to TRBD1. V trimming: 1 base; J trimming: 3 bases; junction bases outside the gene matches: 3. Germline assignment: CDR1 GTSNPN and CDR2 SVGIG (reference sequence). CDR3 length: 15 amino acids. CDR3 in amino acids: CAWSDTGGYTGELFF. For the CDR3, the DNA is TGTGCCTGGAGTGATACAGGGGGCTACACCGGGGAGCTGTTTTTT.

The V and J genes are TRBV27 and TRBJ1-4, with TRBD1 matching over 7 bases. CDR1 MNHEY and CDR2 SMNVEV come from the germline V gene (reference sequence). V lost 7 bases, J lost 7 bases, and 21 bases stayed unmatched. The CDR3 is 18 amino acids. As DNA, the CDR3 is TGTGCCAGCACCCGCTCCGGGACAGCCCCAGTTCCCCCTGAAAAACTGTTTTTT. The encoded protein is CASTRSGTAPVPPEKLFF.

The chain is built from TRBV27 and TRBJ1-5; the D gene is possibly TRBD1 (6 bases). Germline CDR1 is MNHEY and CDR2 is SMNVEV (reference sequence). V lost 5 bases to trimming and J lost 1 base, with 12 bases between them. This CDR3 contains 15 residues. In DNA form, the CDR3 reads TGTGCCAGCAGTCAAACAGGGTTCAGCAATCAGCCCCAGCATTTT. Encoded protein: CASSQTGFSNQPQHF.

V gene TRBV10-3 combines with J gene TRBJ1-1; D ambiguous. The germline V and J ends were trimmed by 2 bases and 4 bases, with 5 bases remaining between them. Germline CDR1 ENHRY, CDR2 SYGVKD. CDR3 length: 12 amino acids. The CDR3 sequence is CAISERGTEAFF. The CDR3 DNA follows: TGTGCCATCAGTGAGAGAGGCACTGAAGCTTTCTTT.

The J gene is TRBJ2-5, the V gene TRBV19, with D perhaps TRBD2 (5 bases). The germline V gene encodes CDR1 LNHDA and CDR2 SQIVND (reference sequence). V lost 5 bases, J lost 5 bases, and 21 bases lay in between. CDR3 length equals 16 residues. In DNA, the CDR3 is TGTGCCAGTAGTTTTTCTTTGCCCGGGAAGGAGGAGACCCAGTACTTC. Protein: CASSFSLPGKEETQYF.

The chain has TRBV13 and TRBJ1-1; the match to TRBD1 covers 11 bases. The trim removed 5 bases at V and 0 bases at J, leaving 11 bases unmatched. Germline CDR1 is PRHDT and CDR2 is FYEKMQ (reference sequence). The CDR3 consists of 18 residues. The CDR3: CASSPSRDRGSMNTEAFF. The CDR3 DNA reads TGTGCCAGCAGCCCTAGCCGGGACAGGGGGAGCATGAACACTGAAGCTTTCTTT.

V is TRBV11-2 and J is TRBJ2-3; TRBD2 aligns across 9 bases. This CDR3 is 17 amino acids long. Germline V gene sequence: CDR1 SGHAT, CDR2 FQNNGV. After removal of 3 bases from V and 0 bases from J, the junction contained 7 bases not matched to a gene. This CDR3 is CASSFSGGPHSTDTQYF. In DNA, the CDR3 is TGTGCCAGCAGCTTCAGCGGGGGGCCACATAGCACAGATACGCAGTATTTT.

This chain uses TRBV5-5 with TRBJ1-2, with D hard to call. The CDR3 runs to 16 residues. Trimming pared 4 bases from V and 12 bases from J, leaving 28 bases between. Germline CDR1 and CDR2: SGHKS and YYEKEE (reference sequence). CDR3 in amino acids: CASSPGGVSEPLKDTF. The CDR3 DNA is TGTGCCAGCAGCCCCGGAGGCGTGAGCGAACCCTTAAAGGACACCTTC. The full variable domain, completed using reference TRBV5-5 and TRBJ1-2, is DAGVTQSPTHLIKTRGQQVTLRCSPISGHKSVSWYQQVLGQGPQFIFQYYEKEERGRGNFPDRFSARQFPNYSSELNVNALLLGDSALYLCASSPGGVSEPLKDTFGSGTRLTVV.

This chain uses TRBV20-1 with TRBJ1-1; D is possibly TRBD1 (6 bases). The CDR3 runs 11 residues. Germline assignment: CDR1 DFQATT and CDR2 SNEGSKA (reference sequence). The ends were cut back, 5 bases at V and 9 bases at J, with 13 bases in the middle. The CDR3, as DNA: TGCAGTGCTTCGACAGGTACCAAAGCTTTCTTT. This translates into CSASTGTKAFF.

This chain links TRBV6-4 with TRBJ1-2; perhaps TRBD1 as D (6 bases). V lost 5 bases and J 5 bases, leaving 12 bases between the germline ends. Germline loops: CDR1 MRHNA, CDR2 SNTAGT. The CDR3 is made up of 13 amino acids. DNA for the CDR3: TGTGCCAGCAGTACAACAGGGTCTTATGGCTACACCTTC. Translating it yields CASSTTGSYGYTF.

The chain recombines TRBV15 with TRBJ2-4, with a possible D match to TRBD1 (6 bases). The CDR3 runs 18 residues. CDR1 LNHNV and CDR2 YYDKDF come from the germline V gene (reference sequence). The V gene lost 0 bases and the J gene lost 1 base, with 16 bases spanning the gap. CDR3 residues: CATSRDLKNRAAKNIQYF. The CDR3 DNA reads as TGTGCCACCAGCAGAGATTTGAAGAACAGGGCGGCCAAAAACATTCAGTACTTC. Full variable domain (remainder filled in from reference TRBV15 and TRBJ2-4): DAMVIQNPRYQVTQFGKPVTLSCSQTLNHNVMYWYQQKSSQAPKLLFHYYDKDFNNEADTPDNFQSRRPNTSFCFLDIRSPGLGDTAMYLCATSRDLKNRAAKNIQYFGAGTRLSVL.